Each of the 14 T cell receptor beta chains below was sequenced from the same sample in a study of OX40 agonist ivuxolimab in advanced cancers. The library relied on the immunoSEQ multiplex PCR assay. Entries here come from immuneACCESS through TCRdb and include only in-frame sequences with V and J called. Some clones fail to appear in such tables; in the studies checked, an unresolved V gene covers under half of the shortfall, and the cause of the remainder is unknown. This sample lists some 150,000 clones; just over 90% were detected once. Of the sample, 1.1% is held by the ten largest clones. Material: CD4+ or CD8+ T cells sorted from blood, obtained in a trial of the OX40 agonist ivuxolimab. The receptors here all came from an adult with an advanced solid tumor such as melanoma, head and neck, liver or kidney cancer.

With respect to this clone: At the DNA level, this CDR3 is encoded by other sequences in the same sample as well. This chain joins TRBV18 and TRBJ2-7, with 12 nucleotides matching TRBD1. Germline V gives CDR1 KGHSH, CDR2 LQKENI. The V gene end was trimmed by 6 bases and the J gene end by 5 bases; junction bases not matched to a gene: 5. The CDR3 has 14 amino acids. The CDR3 protein is CASSPGTGGDEQYF. Written as DNA, the CDR3 is TGTGCCAGCTCGCCCGGGACAGGGGGCGACGAGCAGTACTTC.

The V gene is TRBV29-1, the J gene TRBJ1-1, with D possibly TRBD1 on 5 matching bases. The V end was cut by 7 bases, the J end by 3 bases, with 9 bases between. Germline CDR1 is SQVTM and CDR2 is ANQGSEA. This CDR3 is built from 11 residues. Here the CDR3 DNA reads TGCAGCGGACAGAGGGACACTGAAGCTTTCTTT. This gives the protein CSGQRDTEAFF.

The chain recombines TRBV6-6 with TRBJ1-4; the D gene is possibly TRBD1 (6 bases). V dropped 6 bases and J dropped 12 bases, with 11 bases sitting between them. The CDR3 has 11 residues. Germline values: CDR1 MNHNY, CDR2 SVGAGI (reference sequence). The CDR3 region has the DNA TGTGCCAGCAGATCACAGGGTCAACTGTTTTTT. Its translation: CASRSQGQLFF.

The rearrangement joins TRBV5-4 to TRBJ1-2; 9 bases fit TRBD1. The trim removed 2 bases at V and 7 bases at J, leaving 9 bases unmatched. CDR3 length equals 15 residues. The germline V gene has CDR1 SGHNT and CDR2 YYREEE (reference sequence). CDR3 in amino acids: CASSLNRDRVGGYTF. In nucleotides, the CDR3 is TGTGCCAGCAGCTTAAACCGGGACAGGGTCGGTGGCTACACCTTC.

The chain joins TRBV7-8 to TRBJ1-5; weak D call: TRBD1 (6 bases). The CDR3 has 16 residues. CDR1 is SGHVS, CDR2 FQNEAQ, per germline. The germline V and J ends were trimmed by 5 bases and 3 bases, with 17 bases remaining between them. CDR3 DNA: TGTGCCAGCAGCCCCCGGTTTAACAGGGACAATCAGCCCCAGCATTTT. Translating gives CASSPRFNRDNQPQHF.

The V gene is TRBV28, the J gene TRBJ1-4; the match to TRBD1 covers 9 bases. After removal of 5 bases from V and 7 bases from J, the junction contained 11 bases not matched to a gene. The CDR3 is made up of 16 amino acids. Germline CDR1 is MDHEN and CDR2 is SYDVKM. DNA of the CDR3: TGTGCCAGCAGTATCGGGACAGGGAGGTCAGGTGAAAAACTGTTTTTT. It translates to CASSIGTGRSGEKLFF.

As DNA, the CDR3 is TGTGCCACCATCAGGGGTAAGGGGGATCGGGAATCCACTGAAGCTTTCTTT. This codes for CATIRGKGDRESTEAFF. The V call is TRBV28, the J call TRBJ1-1, with D perhaps TRBD1 (6 bases). Germline loops: CDR1 MDHEN, CDR2 SYDVKM. The V and J ends lost 10 bases and 4 bases respectively, with 28 bases between them. CDR3 length: 17 amino acids.

The rearrangement uses TRBV6-5 and TRBJ2-5, with 9 bases lining up with TRBD1. The germline gives CDR1 MNHEY, CDR2 SVGAGI. Losses at the gene ends were 7 bases for V and 4 bases for J; bases not matched to a gene: 10. The CDR3 runs 15 residues. The CDR3 region is CASNPSDRGGETQYF. The CDR3 nucleotides read TGTGCCAGCAACCCGTCGGACAGGGGCGGAGAGACCCAGTACTTC.

V usage is TRBV6-5 and J usage is TRBJ1-3; 7 bases align to TRBD1. The junction had 12 bases not matched to a gene; V was cut back by 5 bases and J by 8 bases. Looked up from germline, CDR1 is MNHEY and CDR2 is SVGAGI. The CDR3 consists of 15 residues. CDR3 bases: TGTGCCAGCAGTCCGGGGGACAGCCGTAGGGACACCATATATTTT. Its protein product is CASSPGDSRRDTIYF.

This chain joins TRBV27 and TRBJ2-7; 15 bases map to TRBD2. The J segment lost 6 bases and the V segment lost 5 bases, leaving 20 bases of the junction unmatched. Germline V gene lookup returns CDR1 MNHEY and CDR2 SMNVEV (reference sequence). The CDR3 is 20 residues long. CDR3 region: CASSLFRTSGRARDVSEQYF. CDR3 DNA sequence: TGTGCCAGCAGTCTCTTCCGGACTAGCGGGAGGGCCCGGGACGTTTCCGAGCAGTACTTC.

About this clone: Other DNA sequences within the sample encode an identical CDR3. V and J are TRBV5-1 and TRBJ1-5; D is undetermined. Germline V gene lookup returns CDR1 SGHRS and CDR2 YFSETQ. The CDR3 sequence is 14 residues long. The V gene lost 0 bases and the J gene lost 2 bases, with 6 bases spanning the gap. The CDR3 DNA sequence: TGCGCCAGCAGCTTGGGCGGGGGCAATCAGCCCCAGCATTTT. Protein product: CASSLGGGNQPQHF.

V and J are TRBV7-9 and TRBJ1-1; TRBD1 agrees at 9 bases. CDR3 length equals 14 residues. The V gene's germline CDR1 is SEHNR and CDR2 FQNEAQ (reference sequence). Trimming removed 5 bases from V and 4 bases from J; junction bases left unmatched: 5. CDR3 in DNA: TGTGCCAGCAGCGCCACAGGGGGCACCACTGAAGCTTTCTTT. Protein sequence: CASSATGGTTEAFF.

The chain links TRBV6-5 to TRBJ2-7; TRBD2 matches at 9 bases. After removal of 7 bases from V and 6 bases from J, the junction contained 13 bases not matched to a gene. CDR3 size: 15 residues. Germline V CDR1 and CDR2: MNHEY, SVGAGI. CDR3 protein: CASNHRSSGIGEQYF. The DNA for the CDR3 is TGTGCCAGCAATCACCGGTCTAGCGGGATAGGCGAGCAGTACTTC.

The chain links TRBV28 to TRBJ1-5, with 7 bases aligning to TRBD1. CDR1 is MDHEN and CDR2 is SYDVKM in the germline V gene. Trimming removed 6 bases from V and 7 bases from J; junction bases left unmatched: 15. This CDR3 is 16 amino acids long. The CDR3 loop reads CASRHTTGPREQPQHF. CDR3 bases: TGTGCCAGCAGACATACGACAGGGCCTAGGGAGCAGCCCCAGCATTTT. Together with reference TRBV28 and TRBJ1-5, the CDR3 gives the full variable domain: DVKVTQSSRYLVKRTGEKVFLECVQDMDHENMFWYRQDPGLGLRLIYFSYDVKMKEKGDIPEGYSVSREKKERFSLILESASTNQTSMYLCASRHTTGPREQPQHFGDGTRLSIL.